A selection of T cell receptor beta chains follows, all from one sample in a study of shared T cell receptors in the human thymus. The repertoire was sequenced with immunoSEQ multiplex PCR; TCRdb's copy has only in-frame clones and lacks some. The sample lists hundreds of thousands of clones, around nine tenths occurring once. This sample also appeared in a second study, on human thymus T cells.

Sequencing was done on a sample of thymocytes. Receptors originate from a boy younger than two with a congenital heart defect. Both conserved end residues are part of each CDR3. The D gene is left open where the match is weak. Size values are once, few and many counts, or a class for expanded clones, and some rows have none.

cdr3_nt: TGTGCCAGCAGCTACGAGCCGGGACAGGGACTAGCGGGGGGCTACGAGCAGTACTTC
cdr3_aa: CASSYEPGQGLAGGYEQYF
j_call: TRBJ2-7
d_call: TRBD2
clone_size: .
v_call: TRBV7-2

cdr3_nt: TGCGCCAGCAGCTTTCGGCTAGCGGGAGACCACAGCTCCTACGAGCAGTACTTC
cdr3_aa: CASSFRLAGDHSSYEQYF
j_call: TRBJ2-7
d_call: TRBD2
clone_size: once
v_call: TRBV5-1

cdr3_nt: TGTGCCAGCAGTGAAGAGCTACAAACCTGGGGCAGCAATCAGCCCCAGCATTTT
cdr3_aa: CASSEELQTWGSNQPQHF
j_call: TRBJ1-5
d_call: .
clone_size: .
v_call: TRBV6-1

cdr3_nt: TGTGCCAGCAGCGGAGACAGCTCATCCTACGAGCAGTACTTC
cdr3_aa: CASSGDSSSYEQYF
j_call: TRBJ2-7
d_call: .
clone_size: .
v_call: TRBV9

cdr3_nt: TGTGCCAGCAGTGATGGCCCCAGTAGCGGGAGCAACCAGTACTTC
cdr3_aa: CASSDGPSSGSNQYF
j_call: TRBJ2-5
d_call: TRBD2
clone_size: few
v_call: TRBV25-1

cdr3_nt: TGTGCCAGCAACAGGGGGGCCCCTCTATCCTACAATGAGCAGTTCTTC
cdr3_aa: CASNRGAPLSYNEQFF
j_call: TRBJ2-1
d_call: TRBD1
clone_size: .
v_call: TRBV27

cdr3_nt: TGTGCCATCGGGCCCGGGGGACAGGTCGTCACAGATACGCAGTATTTT
cdr3_aa: CAIGPGGQVVTDTQYF
j_call: TRBJ2-3
d_call: TRBD1
clone_size: once
v_call: TRBV10-3

cdr3_nt: TGTGCCACCAGCAGAGATGAGGGGGAAGGACAGCCCCAGCATTTT
cdr3_aa: CATSRDEGEGQPQHF
j_call: TRBJ1-5
d_call: .
clone_size: .
v_call: TRBV15

cdr3_nt: TGCGCCAGCAGCTTAATGCTGACTAGTTCCTACAATGAGCAGTTCTTC
cdr3_aa: CASSLMLTSSYNEQFF
j_call: TRBJ2-1
d_call: .
clone_size: .
v_call: TRBV4-3

cdr3_nt: TGTGCCAGCAGTTACTCGATGGAGGGGAACGATGAAAAACTGTTTTTT
cdr3_aa: CASSYSMEGNDEKLFF
j_call: TRBJ1-4
d_call: .
clone_size: .
v_call: TRBV6-5

cdr3_nt: TGTGCCAGCAGCCTTGGACTAGCGGGAGTAAAAGATACGCAGTATTTT
cdr3_aa: CASSLGLAGVKDTQYF
j_call: TRBJ2-3
d_call: TRBD2
clone_size: .
v_call: TRBV11-3

cdr3_nt: TGTGCCAGCAGTTTATATCTCGATGGCTACACCTTC
cdr3_aa: CASSLYLDGYTF
j_call: TRBJ1-2
d_call: .
clone_size: .
v_call: TRBV28

cdr3_nt: TGCGCCAGCAGCCACTCTAGCGAAATAAGCGGGAGACGGACCTACGAGCAGTACTTC
cdr3_aa: CASSHSSEISGRRTYEQYF
j_call: TRBJ2-7
d_call: TRBD2
clone_size: .
v_call: TRBV4-1

cdr3_nt: TGTGCCAGCAGCAGAGCGGGAGTGGCCAAAAACATTCAGTACTTC
cdr3_aa: CASSRAGVAKNIQYF
j_call: TRBJ2-4
d_call: TRBD2
clone_size: .
v_call: TRBV7-2

cdr3_nt: TGTGCCATAACCGGGACAGGGATCACAGATACGCAGTATTTT
cdr3_aa: CAITGTGITDTQYF
j_call: TRBJ2-3
d_call: TRBD1
clone_size: .
v_call: TRBV7-9

cdr3_nt: TGTGCCAGCGGAGGACTAGCGGGAGGGCCCAACGAGCAGTACTTC
cdr3_aa: CASGGLAGGPNEQYF
j_call: TRBJ2-7
d_call: TRBD2
clone_size: once
v_call: TRBV25-1

cdr3_nt: TGTGCCAGCAGGGACGCCCAGCGGGAGGCGCAGTATTTT
cdr3_aa: CASRDAQREAQYF
j_call: TRBJ2-3
d_call: TRBD2
clone_size: .
v_call: TRBV6-1

cdr3_nt: TGTGCCAGCAGTCCCGGGACAGGGGGCCAAGAGACCCAGTACTTC
cdr3_aa: CASSPGTGGQETQYF
j_call: TRBJ2-5
d_call: TRBD1
clone_size: .
v_call: TRBV28

cdr3_nt: TGTGCCAGTAGTATTATGGACAGGTTGAACTATGGCTACACCTTC
cdr3_aa: CASSIMDRLNYGYTF
j_call: TRBJ1-2
d_call: TRBD1
clone_size: few
v_call: TRBV19

cdr3_nt: TGCGCCAGCAGCCAAACAGGTAACTCTGGAAACACCATATATTTT
cdr3_aa: CASSQTGNSGNTIYF
j_call: TRBJ1-3
d_call: .
clone_size: .
v_call: TRBV4-3

cdr3_nt: TGTGCCAGCAGTCTGGGCAGGGCCTTGAACACTGAAGCTTTCTTT
cdr3_aa: CASSLGRALNTEAFF
j_call: TRBJ1-1
d_call: .
clone_size: .
v_call: TRBV6-1

cdr3_nt: TGTGCCAGCTACCTGGGGGGTGAGCAGTTCTTC
cdr3_aa: CASYLGGEQFF
j_call: TRBJ2-1
d_call: .
clone_size: few
v_call: TRBV5-6

cdr3_nt: TGCAGCGTTGGGACTAGCGGGAGGCGAAACCAAGAGACCCAGTACTTC
cdr3_aa: CSVGTSGRRNQETQYF
j_call: TRBJ2-5
d_call: TRBD2
clone_size: once
v_call: TRBV29-1